This T cell receptor (beta chain) was recovered during a study of blood T cell repertoires in COVID-19. About the research overall: Sites across the United States, Italy and Spain contributed samples from acute and convalescent COVID-19. PBMCs, B-cell-depleted T cells, or T cells were the source of the cDNA or gDNA that made up the material.

Per the study methods: Reference gene primer amplification gave nucleated cell count estimates. Profiled with immunoSEQ multiplex PCR; TCRdb holds only in-frame clones, not every one. That table supplies the V and J calls and clone size; D and trimming were determined from the DNA. The data hold hundreds of thousands of clones, with more than 70% observed a single time. CDR3 length: 13 residues. V was pared by 2 bases and J by 2 bases, with 7 bases between. Germline V gene lookup returns CDR1 SGDLS and CDR2 YYNGEE. Source material: PBMCs or T cells enriched from blood (not recorded which). This clonotype was sampled from a young man with acute COVID-19. The chain has TRBV9 and TRBJ1-2; no clear D gene. The CDR3 sequence: CASSVGSNYGYTF. The CDR3 DNA reads TGTGCCAGCAGCGTCGGGAGCAACTATGGCTACACCTTC.